This T cell receptor beta chain comes out of a study of molecular identifiers for immune sequencing clone quantification (dated by TCRdb to 2017 to 2018). In terms of the full investigation: In a replicate experiment, RNA from around 18,000 or 91,000 naive CD8 T cells was split into five aliquots, four of which were sequenced. The study was a methods study using CD8 T cells to benchmark molecular-identifier clustering-based TCR repertoire sequencing (MIDCIRS) and TCR RNA copy counting. The investigation overall reported the following: Highly expanded clone sizes could be underestimated because identical TCR molecules may share a barcode. When barcode sub-clustering was not used, chimeric consensus sequences inflated TCR diversity, with chimeras reaching as high as 47%. Spiked-in Jurkat TCR RNA equal to a single cell's worth was reported to be detectable even within one million naive CD8 T cells. Modeling gave about 3 recovered TCR RNA copies per cell versus about 10 by digital PCR, implying roughly 30% capture efficiency. Spiked-in Jurkat TCR RNA (around nine copies' worth), which is not part of the donor repertoire, was contained in the naive libraries. In CMV-specific effector cells, clones with more than 20 RNA copies contained over 98% of molecules, whereas in naive cells such clones contained under 1% of molecules.

Library preparation was by PCR. Sequencing was carried out with a NextSeq 500. Bulk TCR libraries were made following a previously described method, with the TCR primers given in Table S5. Total RNA was purified with the Qiagen AllPrep DNA/RNA kit. Before any analysis, reads coming from multiple sequencing runs of the same library were combined into one pool. Per the source publication's procedure: Reads were retained only if their TCR constant sequence matched exactly, and those retained reads were trimmed to 150 nt and grouped according to their 12-nt molecular barcodes. Reads in each barcode group were sub-clustered using a 15% Levenshtein threshold, and a quality-weighted consensus sequence was built for each RNA molecule. Non-functional sequences were excluded, and lower-count sequences lying one edit away from another sequence were also excluded. On the basis of fitting two negative binomial distributions, barcode sub-clusters with fewer than 20% of the maximum read count were discarded. TCRdb reanalyzed the raw reads on its own, using fastp at Q25 for trimming and MiXCR for clone calling, and kept in-frame beta chains. Rows matching on CDR3 protein sequence are summarized as one entry with the most common DNA and genes. The authors' filters were not applied to this entry. The sample has over 550,000 distinct CDR3 sequences on record, 25% of them singletons. Jointly, the top ten make up approximately 0.75% of the sample.

Libraries of naive CD8 T cells were built from anywhere between roughly 17,000 and 1,100,000 sorted cells, with 10%, 30% or 50% of the purified RNA used. Naive CD8 T cells were FACS-sorted as CD8+CD4-CCR7+CD45RA+ on a BD FACSAria II into RLT Plus buffer. To test detection sensitivity, Jurkat RNA equal to around nine TCR copies was added to samples of roughly 18,000-1,100,000 naive CD8 T cells. Enrichment of CD8 T cells was done with RosetteSep CD8+ T Cell Enrichment Cocktail plus Ficoll-Paque, and ACK red cell lysis came afterward. This clonotype was seen repeatedly, ten times or more. It has no known antigen specificity. One base away there is no much larger clone; base qualities are not given. V lost 2 bases and J lost 0 bases; the stretch between them is 11 bases long. The CDR3, cysteine through phenylalanine, is 16 amino acids long. This entry keeps only the CDR3 DNA: 48 bases, framed from base 1. The germline V gene (reference sequence) gives CDR1 as SEHNR and CDR2 as FQNEAQ.

The sequenced sample consisted of naive CD8+ T cells from blood, with Jurkat cell RNA spiked in. The cell subset or site label corresponds to: FACS-sorted CD8+CD4-CCR7+CD45RA+ naive T cells. The clonotype was recovered from a human donor in good health. Some libraries in this study had Jurkat cell RNA spiked in. The receptor chain draws on TRBV7-9 and TRBJ1-3; no confident D gene assignment can be made. The CDR3 protein sequence reads: CASSLTGGTSGNTIYF. The nucleotides read TGTGCCAGCAGCTTAACCGGCGGAACCTCTGGAAACACCATATATTTT.